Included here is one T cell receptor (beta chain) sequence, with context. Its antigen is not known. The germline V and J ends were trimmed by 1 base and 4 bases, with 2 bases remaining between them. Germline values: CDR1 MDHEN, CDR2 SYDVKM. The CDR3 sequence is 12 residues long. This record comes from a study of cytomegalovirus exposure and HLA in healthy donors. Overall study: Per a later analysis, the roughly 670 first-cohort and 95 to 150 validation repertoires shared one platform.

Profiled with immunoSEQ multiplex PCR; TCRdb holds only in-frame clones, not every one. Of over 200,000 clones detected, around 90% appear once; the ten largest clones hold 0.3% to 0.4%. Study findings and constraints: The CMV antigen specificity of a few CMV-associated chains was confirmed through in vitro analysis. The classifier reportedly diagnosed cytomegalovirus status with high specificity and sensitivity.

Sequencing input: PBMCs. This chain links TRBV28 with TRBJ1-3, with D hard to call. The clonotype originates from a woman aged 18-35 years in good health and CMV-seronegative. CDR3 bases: TGTGCCAGCAGTTTATTAGGAAACACCATATATTTT. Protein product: CASSLLGNTIYF.